The clone carrying this T cell receptor (beta chain) has at least ten counts. The data originate from a study of T cells in Graves' hyperthyroidism and ophthalmopathy. Template material for amplifying TCR beta CDR3 regions consisted of RNA transcripts. When the TCR CDR3 underwent first-round RT-PCR, the HTBI primer set was used. A single record per CDR3 protein comes from TCRdb applying MiXCR to the multiplex PCR reads. The repertoire includes around 500,000 distinct CDR3 sequences, around a fifth of them detected once, and under 55% sits in the top ten. Germline V gene data show CDR1 as MDHEN and CDR2 as SYDVKM. The CDR3 is 14 residues long. V was clipped by 7 bases and J by 2 bases, with 14 bases between them.

The clonotype was recovered from a woman between 70 and 85 years old with Graves' ophthalmopathy. The sequencing sample was made of blood. This sequence joins TRBV28 and TRBJ2-5; D call uncertain. In DNA form, the CDR3 reads TGTGCCAGCACTCCGTCTGGGTTGCAAGAGACCCAGTACTTC. Translation: CASTPSGLQETQYF.